This is a list of T cell receptor beta chains from one sample in a study of T cell repertoires in cytomegalovirus infection. TCRdb re-called the reads through MiXCR, storing one row per CDR3 protein. The sample has some 150,000 distinct CDR3 sequences, about a quarter seen once. Sequenced material: PBMCs. These receptors came from a human donor in good health (CMV status not recorded). Some clones in this sample may be carry-over from other donors' samples. Each CDR3 is given with its conserved first and last residue. Fields, in order: CDR3 protein, CDR3 DNA, J gene, D gene, V gene, clone size. D genes are given only for firm matches. Clone sizes are given selectively: once, few, many, or a class where the clone is expanded.

CASSQVIAGTGELFF | TGTGCCAGCAGCCAGGTCATAGCGGGCACCGGGGAGCTGTTTTTT | TRBJ2-2 | TRBD2 | TRBV7-2 | many
CASSHESKRGGFTDTQYF | TGCGCCAGCAGCCATGAATCGAAGCGGGGGGGATTCACAGATACGCAGTATTTT | TRBJ2-3 | TRBD2 | TRBV4-1 | .
CSAAITEAFF | TGCAGCGCCGCTATCACTGAAGCTTTCTTT | TRBJ1-1 | . | TRBV29-1 | .
CASRPTGQRETQYF | TGTGCCAGCAGGCCGACAGGCCAACGAGAGACCCAGTACTTC | TRBJ2-5 | . | TRBV6-5 | .
CASSAGGILNYGYTF | TGTGCCAGCAGTGCTGGGGGGATCTTGAACTATGGCTACACCTTC | TRBJ1-2 | . | TRBV25-1 | few
CASSLAAGPTNYGYTF | TGTGCCAGCAGTTTAGCGGCAGGGCCGACTAACTATGGCTACACCTTC | TRBJ1-2 | . | TRBV12-3/TRBV12-4 | few
CASSEVSGGEQYF | TGCGCCAGCAGTGAGGTATCAGGGGGGGAGCAGTACTTC | TRBJ2-7 | . | TRBV10-2 | many
CASSCTGTRGLQQFF | TGTGCCAGCAGCTGCACCGGGACTAGGGGCCTACAGCAGTTCTTC | TRBJ2-1 | TRBD2 | TRBV7-4 | .
CASGLTPENYEQYF | TGTGCTAGTGGTTTGACCCCAGAGAACTACGAGCAGTACTTC | TRBJ2-7 | . | TRBV12-5 | .
CASRPPGGPFTGELFF | TGTGCCAGCAGACCTCCGGGGGGGCCCTTCACCGGGGAGCTGTTTTTT | TRBJ2-2 | TRBD2 | TRBV7-8 | few
CASSRPGLAGADTQYF | TGTGCCAGCAGCCGACCGGGACTAGCGGGAGCGGATACGCAGTATTTT | TRBJ2-3 | TRBD2 | TRBV7-9 | few
CASSFGLAGINEQFF | TGTGCCAGCAGCTTCGGACTAGCGGGAATCAATGAGCAGTTCTTC | TRBJ2-1 | TRBD2 | TRBV7-8 | few
CASSYALTSGRTDTQYF | TGTGCCAGCAGTTACGCCTTAACTAGCGGACGCACAGATACGCAGTATTTT | TRBJ2-3 | TRBD2 | TRBV6-2/TRBV6-3 | many
CASRSQEAGELFF | TGTGCCAGCAGATCCCAGGAAGCCGGGGAGCTGTTTTTT | TRBJ2-2 | . | TRBV7-8 | .
CASRPGTGGGSEQFF | TGTGCCAGCAGGCCCGGGACAGGGGGCGGGAGTGAGCAGTTCTTC | TRBJ2-1 | TRBD1 | TRBV7-8 | many
CASNEGVGYEQYF | TGTGCCAGTAACGAGGGAGTGGGTTACGAGCAGTACTTC | TRBJ2-7 | . | TRBV19 | .
CASSPEVLTGGLDEQFF | TGTGCCAGCAGCCCCGAGGTACTAACGGGAGGCCTGGATGAGCAGTTCTTC | TRBJ2-1 | TRBD2 | TRBV12-3/TRBV12-4 | few
CASSRETQYF | TGTGCCAGCAGTAGAGAGACCCAGTACTTC | TRBJ2-5 | . | TRBV6-2/TRBV6-3 | .
CASSLVGGEEGRRQPQHF | TGTGCCAGCAGCTTAGTCGGCGGGGAGGAGGGTAGAAGGCAGCCCCAGCATTTT | TRBJ1-5 | . | TRBV7-2 | once
CASSFRTTGGNYNEQFF | TGTGCCAGCAGTTTCCGAACGACAGGGGGAAACTACAATGAGCAGTTCTTC | TRBJ2-1 | TRBD1 | TRBV6-5 | .
CASSARTGYETQYF | TGTGCCAGCAGCGCTCGGACAGGGTATGAGACCCAGTACTTC | TRBJ2-5 | TRBD1 | TRBV28 | few
CASSEARQGFEQYF | TGTGCCAGCAGTGAAGCCAGACAGGGTTTCGAGCAGTACTTC | TRBJ2-7 | TRBD1 | TRBV6-1 | .
CATGAGGIYGYTF | TGTGCCACCGGGGCAGGGGGCATCTATGGCTACACCTTC | TRBJ1-2 | TRBD1 | TRBV28 | many
CASSAAGTGELFF | TGTGCCAGCAGCGCAGCCGGCACCGGGGAGCTGTTTTTT | TRBJ2-2 | . | TRBV7-3 | .
CASSLGGGPGYEQYF | TGTGCCAGCAGCTTAGGGGGGGGGCCAGGGTACGAGCAGTACTTC | TRBJ2-7 | . | TRBV7-2 | many
CASSLESGRITDTQYF | TGTGCCAGCAGCTTGGAGAGCGGGAGGATCACAGATACGCAGTATTTT | TRBJ2-3 | TRBD2 | TRBV5-4 | .
CASSSLPNTDTQYF | TGTGCCAGCAGCTCCTTGCCAAACACAGATACGCAGTATTTT | TRBJ2-3 | . | TRBV7-3 | medium-sized
CASSLKDRTTDTQYF | TGCGCCAGCAGCTTGAAAGACAGGACGACAGATACGCAGTATTTT | TRBJ2-3 | . | TRBV5-1 | .
CASSPRGTDTQYF | TGTGCCAGCAGTCCTCGGGGCACAGATACGCAGTATTTT | TRBJ2-3 | . | TRBV7-8 | many
CASRRGQNTEAFF | TGTGCCAGCAGACGCGGACAGAACACTGAAGCTTTCTTT | TRBJ1-1 | . | TRBV6-1 | .
CASRGSALKAYEQFF | TGTGCCAGCAGGGGTTCAGCGTTAAAAGCGTATGAGCAGTTCTTC | TRBJ2-1 | . | TRBV7-3 | few
CAIKGNYGPSYEQYF | TGTGCCATCAAAGGAAACTACGGTCCCTCCTACGAGCAGTACTTC | TRBJ2-7 | . | TRBV10-3 | .
CSVGRDRDPSETQYF | TGCAGCGTTGGACGTGACAGGGACCCGTCGGAGACCCAGTACTTC | TRBJ2-5 | TRBD1 | TRBV29-1 | .
CASSQTGGANTGELFF | TGTGCCAGCAGCCAGACAGGGGGCGCGAACACCGGGGAGCTGTTTTTT | TRBJ2-2 | TRBD1 | TRBV3-1 | few
CASSLNGGANYGYTF | TGTGCCAGCAGTTTAAACGGTGGAGCTAACTATGGCTACACCTTC | TRBJ1-2 | . | TRBV27 | few
CASSFGTNSNQPQHF | TGTGCCAGCAGCTTCGGGACTAATAGCAATCAGCCCCAGCATTTT | TRBJ1-5 | . | TRBV7-9 | .
CASSELAGANTGELFF | TGTGCCAGCAGTGAATTAGCGGGGGCCAACACCGGGGAGCTGTTTTTT | TRBJ2-2 | TRBD2 | TRBV2 | .
CASSREARTDRETQYF | TGTGCCAGCAGTCGGGAGGCCCGGACCGACCGAGAGACCCAGTACTTC | TRBJ2-5 | TRBD2 | TRBV5-4 | .
CAVPLGNEQYF | TGTGCCGTCCCCCTGGGGAACGAGCAGTACTTC | TRBJ2-7 | . | TRBV7-8 | many
CSVEERQGWWNEQFF | TGCAGCGTCGAAGAGAGACAGGGGTGGTGGAATGAGCAGTTCTTC | TRBJ2-1 | TRBD1 | TRBV29-1 | few
CASSSFPGGANYGYTF | TGCGCCAGCAGCTCTTTTCCCGGGGGAGCTAACTATGGCTACACCTTC | TRBJ1-2 | . | TRBV4-1 | .
CASSLASSGGLNEQFF | TGTGCCAGCAGCTTAGCGAGTAGCGGGGGGCTCAATGAGCAGTTCTTC | TRBJ2-1 | TRBD2 | TRBV7-6 | few
CASSQGDLTRELFF | TGCGCCAGCAGCCAAGGGGACCTAACAAGGGAGCTGTTTTTT | TRBJ2-2 | . | TRBV4-1 | .
CASSLSGYNSPLHF | TGTGCCAGCAGTTTGTCGGGGTATAATTCACCCCTCCACTTT | TRBJ1-6 | . | TRBV28 | few
CASSLILTGEQFF | TGTGCCAGCAGCTTAATATTGACAGGAGAGCAGTTCTTC | TRBJ2-1 | . | TRBV7-6 | many
CSVVAGANVLTF | TGCAGCGTTGTCGCTGGGGCCAACGTCCTGACTTTC | TRBJ2-6 | . | TRBV29-1 | .
CASSHGGYNEQFF | TGTGCCAGCTCACACGGGGGGTACAATGAGCAGTTCTTC | TRBJ2-1 | TRBD2 | TRBV18 | .
CASSPAERPNYGYTF | TGTGCCAGCAGCCCCGCCGAAAGGCCTAACTATGGCTACACCTTC | TRBJ1-2 | . | TRBV14 | once
CSLAGGSNEQFF | TGCAGTCTTGCGGGGGGATCCAATGAGCAGTTCTTC | TRBJ2-1 | TRBD2 | TRBV29-1 | few
CSARDSGGASYEQYF | TGCAGTGCTAGAGATAGCGGGGGGGCCTCATACGAGCAGTACTTC | TRBJ2-7 | TRBD2 | TRBV20-1 | .
CASSLGVSSYNEQFF | TGTGCCAGCAGTTTGGGCGTGAGCTCCTACAATGAGCAGTTCTTC | TRBJ2-1 | . | TRBV28 | once
CSARGQAYEQYF | TGCAGTGCTAGGGGGCAGGCCTACGAGCAGTACTTC | TRBJ2-7 | . | TRBV20-1 | .
CASSLYDTGELFF | TGTGCCAGCAGCTTATATGACACCGGGGAGCTGTTTTTT | TRBJ2-2 | . | TRBV7-2 | many
CASRMINQPQHF | TGTGCCAGCAGGATGATTAATCAGCCCCAGCATTTT | TRBJ1-5 | . | TRBV6-6 | .
CASSLGQVNNEQFF | TGCGCCAGCAGCTTGGGGCAGGTTAACAATGAGCAGTTCTTC | TRBJ2-1 | . | TRBV5-1 | .